Sequencing of this T cell receptor (beta chain) was carried out in a study of blood T cell repertoires in COVID-19. This clone showed up just once. The V end was cut by 4 bases, the J end by 6 bases, with 16 bases between. Germline CDR1 reads LNHDA; CDR2 reads SQIVND (reference sequence). This CDR3 is 15 amino acids long. The data were produced by immunoSEQ multiplex PCR, yet TCRdb's version contains in-frame clones alone and is incomplete. The table records 250,000 or so clones, around 84% of them present only once. This TCR was sampled from a woman aged 50 to 60 who had recovered from COVID-19. The sample consisted of PBMCs or T cells enriched from blood (not recorded which). The J gene is TRBJ2-1, the V gene TRBV19; tentative D call: TRBD2 (5 bases). The CDR3 sequence: CASSTKLVFPNEQFF. The CDR3 DNA sequence: TGTGCCAGTAGTACAAAACTAGTTTTCCCCAATGAGCAGTTCTTC.